Here is one T cell receptor beta chain with its context. Other DNA sequences in this specimen translate into the identical CDR3. Original analysis: From ImmunoSEQ came sequences covering only the junction and carrying no quality scores, so filtering differed. This table comes from immunoSEQ multiplex PCR, and its TCRdb copy is limited to in-frame clones, with some not included. D and trimming were read from the DNA, whereas the V and J calls and clone size are those reported in that table. Here the sample spans roughly 2.1 million clones, under 95% being singletons. This sample is part of a study of shared clonotypes between healthy human individuals. Germline-derived CDR1 and CDR2 are SEHNR and FQNEAQ (reference sequence). V was trimmed by 4 bases and J by 5 bases, leaving 8 bases between them. The CDR3 is 12 residues long. Terminally differentiated effector memory CD45RA+ cells were excluded from the naive CD8 cells, which were CD45RO-negative and positively selected for CCR7.

The chain uses TRBV7-9 and TRBJ2-5; D not resolved. The sequencing input was naive CD8+ T cells from PBMCs. The TCR originated in a man between 18 and 35 years old in good health. Some clones in this sample may be carry-over from other donors' samples. CDR3 in amino acids: CASSSPEETQYF. The DNA of the CDR3 is TGTGCCAGCAGCTCCCCTGAGGAGACCCAGTACTTC. Full variable domain (outside the CDR3, taken from reference TRBV7-9 and TRBJ2-5): DTGVSQNPRHKITKRGQNVTFRCDPISEHNRLYWYRQTLGQGPEFLTYFQNEAQLEKSRLLSDRFSAERPKGSFSTLEIQRTEQGDSAMYLCASSSPEETQYFGPGTRLLVL.